This entry features one T cell receptor (beta chain) sequence. The antigen remains undetermined. One junction end does not reproduce the germline sequence, and a read error may be involved. Each donor was a healthy Caucasian. TCRdb recomputed calls from the 5' RACE reads with MiXCR, one row per CDR3 protein. The repertoire includes fewer than 250,000 distinct CDR3 sequences, roughly 7.5% of them detected once, and less than 2.5% sits in the top ten. This sample stems from a study of identical twins. The CDR3 covers 20 residues. CDR1 SSHAT and CDR2 FNYEAQ come from the germline V gene (reference sequence). Study-level findings and limits: Cord blood's abundant beta clonotypes had fewer insertions, unlike memory repertoires. Alpha sequences that were out-of-frame and twin-shared showed an excess of low generation probability. Researchers caution that invariant MAIT and iNKT cells could partly confound zero-insertion analyses.

These sequences were also reported in another study, on yellow fever vaccine responses in identical twins.

The rearrangement links TRBV7-7 to TRBJ2-6, with D maybe TRBD1 (5 bases). The TCR was taken from a woman between 18 and 29 years old in good health. Sequenced input: memory (CD45RO+) T cells sorted from blood. The CDR3 is CASSLRIKKTASSGANVLTF. DNA of the CDR3: TGTGCTAGCAGCTTAAGGATTAAGAAGACAGCGAGCTCTGGGGCCAACGTCCTGACTTTC.